The 9 T cell receptor beta chains below all came from one sample that was sequenced in a study of T-cell memory formation after mild COVID-19. Via MiXCR, TCRdb re-called the 5' RACE reads, giving one row per CDR3 protein. The profile shows about 400,000 distinct CDR3 sequences, roughly 18% of them singletons. The sequencing sample was made of PBMCs or a T cell subset sorted from them (not recorded which). These receptors all stem from a man aged 18 to 29 who had mild COVID-19 (a few samples of this study predate the infection). Cell type and time point are not known.

In its sample, this clonotype was seen a few times. The chain links TRBV6-5 to TRBJ2-5, with D perhaps matching TRBD1 (7 bases). The CDR3 extends over 14 amino acids. Germline CDR1 reads MNHEY; CDR2 reads SVGAGI. V shed 6 bases and J shed 6 bases, with 17 bases lying between them. Written as DNA, the CDR3 is TGTGCCAGCAGCAGCCAGGGGGGCAGGCAGACCCAGTACTTC. Translating gives CASSSQGGRQTQYF.

This chain's CDR3 is CASSLQRDRAEAFF. DNA of the CDR3: TGTGCCAGCAGTCTACAACGCGACAGGGCTGAAGCTTTCTTT. This chain links TRBV12-3 or TRBV12-4 with TRBJ1-1, with 7 bases fitting TRBD1. The CDR3 consists of 14 residues. The ends lost 5 bases at V and 6 bases at J; junction bases unmatched: 9.

Here the CDR3 reads CASSFRGISNYGYTF. As DNA, the CDR3 is TGTGCCAGCAGCTTTCGGGGGATCTCTAACTATGGCTACACCTTC. The gene calls are TRBV7-9 and TRBJ1-2; perhaps TRBD1 as D (5 bases). V lost 3 bases and J lost 0, with 11 bases in between. Germline loops: CDR1 SEHNR, CDR2 FQNEAQ (reference sequence). There are 15 residues in the CDR3.

This clonotype appeared many times. The CDR3 region is CASSFSTGGGYTF. The CDR3 bases are TGTGCCAGCAGCTTCTCTACTGGAGGGGGCTACACCTTC. V gene TRBV11-2 combines with J gene TRBJ1-2, with unresolved D. There are 13 residues in the CDR3. V was cut by 3 bases and J by 8 bases, with 13 bases left in between. From germline, CDR1 is SGHAT and CDR2 FQNNGV.

In this sample, this clonotype turned up a few times. The chain carries TRBV6-2 or TRBV6-3 and TRBJ2-6; no clear D. Germline CDR1 and CDR2: MNHEY and SVGEGT. Trimming took off 0 bases at V and 0 bases at J, with 15 bases between the two ends. This CDR3 is built from 19 residues. As DNA, the CDR3 is TGTGCCAGCAGTTACTCCCTACATGGGTGGAGCTCTGGGGCCAACGTCCTGACTTTC. Protein: CASSYSLHGWSSGANVLTF.

The genes are TRBV10-3 and TRBJ2-3; TRBD2 aligns across 8 bases. From germline, CDR1 is ENHRY and CDR2 SYGVKD. The CDR3 has 15 residues. Germline trimming cut 0 bases from V and 1 base from J; bases unmatched to any gene: 0. CDR3: CAISESRGGTDTQYF. Here the CDR3 DNA reads TGTGCCATCAGTGAGTCGCGGGGGGGCACAGATACGCAGTATTTT.

The J gene is TRBJ1-5, the V gene TRBV4-1, with D possibly TRBD1 on 6 matching bases. This CDR3 contains 17 residues. V was clipped by 1 base and J by 4 bases, with 17 bases between them. The V gene's germline CDR1 is MGHRA and CDR2 YSYEKL. The CDR3, as DNA: TGCGCCAGCAGCCAAGTTCCCCTCGGGACAAATAATCAGCCCCAGCATTTT. This gives the protein CASSQVPLGTNNQPQHF.

For the CDR3, the DNA is TGTGCCAGCAGCAAAGGATCACGGTGGGACCGCGAGCAGTACGTC. It codes for CASSKGSRWDREQYV. The J gene is TRBJ2-7, the V gene TRBV21-1; the table calls TRBD1, which could not be checked here. TRBV21-1 is noted as a pseudogene. This CDR3 spans 15 amino acids.

V usage is TRBV20-1 and J usage is TRBJ2-7, with D possibly matching TRBD2 (7 bases). The CDR3 covers 15 residues. V shed 3 bases and J shed 0 bases, with 15 bases lying between them. From germline, CDR1 is DFQATT and CDR2 SNEGSKA (reference sequence). In nucleotides, the CDR3 is TGCAGTGCTAGGGGGGGGGCAGGGGCCTCCTACGAGCAGTACGTC. Its translation: CSARGGAGASYEQYV.